This T cell receptor (beta chain) is drawn from a study of cytomegalovirus exposure and HLA in healthy donors. Across the study: Ancestry clustering placed 70% to 90% of under 450 genotyped donors in the Caucasian-associated cluster. Whole-study results and caveats: Most subjects' HLA-A and HLA-B alleles were reportedly predicted from TCR beta sequences.

Amplification used 60 Vbeta primers and 13 Jbeta primers. Original handling: Later work found around 85 million unique TCR beta chains, with 9.5 million to 11 million shared. The method was immunoSEQ multiplex PCR; TCRdb's version includes in-frame clones alone and lacks a portion of them. V and J calls and clone size are as listed in that table; D and trimming were resolved from the DNA. The data contain more than 100,000 clones, roughly 70% of them seen just once; the ten biggest clones take up around 4%. A remark on this clone: Antigen unknown.

Looked up from germline, CDR1 is SEHNR and CDR2 is FQNEAQ (reference sequence). The CDR3 has 14 residues. After removal of 3 bases from V and 4 bases from J, the junction contained 5 bases not matched to a gene. The rearrangement uses TRBV7-9 and TRBJ2-5; TRBD2 matches 7 bases. Sequencing used PBMCs. This TCR was sampled from a woman aged 40 to 49 in good health and CMV-seronegative. The CDR3 loop reads CASSLMGGTETQYF. As DNA, the CDR3 is TGTGCCAGCAGCTTGATGGGGGGGACAGAGACCCAGTACTTC.